This passage covers 28 T cell receptor beta chains from one sample sequenced in a study of blood T cell repertoires in COVID-19. Profiled with immunoSEQ multiplex PCR; TCRdb holds only in-frame clones, not every one. The repertoire holds about 250,000 clones, about 82% seen once, with approximately 5.5% in the top ten. Sequencing input: peripheral blood. The receptors were gathered from a woman aged 80 or over with COVID-19, enrolled during active disease.

CDR3 in amino acids: CASSLALAGPGDTQYF. CDR3 nucleotide sequence: TGCGCCAGCAGCTTGGCCTTAGCGGGGCCGGGGGATACGCAGTATTTT. The chain uses TRBV5-1 and TRBJ2-3, with TRBD2 matching over 8 bases. The CDR3 covers 16 residues. Germline lookup yields CDR1 SGHRS and CDR2 YFSETQ. V trimming: 0 bases; J trimming: 6 bases; junction bases outside the gene matches: 9.

V gene TRBV11-2 combines with J gene TRBJ2-1, with 8 bases aligning to TRBD1. The V gene end was trimmed by 0 bases and the J gene end by 9 bases; junction bases not matched to a gene: 7. In germline, CDR1 is SGHAT, CDR2 FQNNGV. The CDR3 covers 15 residues. CDR3 amino acids: CASSLDLDRAGEQFF. In DNA form, the CDR3 reads TGTGCCAGCAGCTTAGATTTGGACAGGGCCGGTGAGCAGTTCTTC.

The chain couples TRBV28 to TRBJ1-1; D possibly corresponds to TRBD1 (5 bases). The CDR3 consists of 16 residues. Per germline, CDR1 MDHEN and CDR2 SYDVKM. V was cut by 5 bases and J by 1 base, with 17 bases left in between. CDR3 loop: CASSPSGGMRNTEAFF. CDR3 nucleotide sequence: TGTGCCAGCAGTCCATCCGGGGGGATGAGGAACACTGAAGCTTTCTTT.

On this clone: Germline is not matched at one junction end, which may reflect a read error. The CDR3 DNA is TGTGCTAGCAGCCCCGGACAGGGAAGAGGGTCCGGGGAGCTGTTTTTT. Amino acids: CASSPGQGRGSGELFF. The chain uses TRBV7-7 and TRBJ2-2; TRBD1 matches at 8 bases. The CDR3 covers 16 residues. CDR1 is SSHAT and CDR2 is FNYEAQ in the germline V gene (reference sequence).

V gene TRBV18 combines with J gene TRBJ1-2, with 7 nucleotides matching TRBD1. Looked up from germline, CDR1 is KGHSH and CDR2 is LQKENI. The CDR3 runs 15 residues. V dropped 5 bases and J dropped 1; count of bases not matched to a gene: 7. CDR3 residues: CASSRDSFLNYGYTF. The CDR3 bases are TGTGCCAGCTCAAGGGACAGTTTCCTTAACTATGGCTACACCTTC.

This clone appeared a single time. This chain joins TRBV6-1 and TRBJ2-3; D uncertain. The germline V gene has CDR1 MNHNS and CDR2 SASEGT. This CDR3 region has 13 residues. Trimming removed 2 bases from V and 5 bases from J, with 8 bases in between. The CDR3 region is CASSEPSRDTQYF. The CDR3 coding sequence is TGTGCCAGCAGTGAACCCTCCCGAGATACGCAGTATTTT.

The chain uses TRBV5-6 and TRBJ2-6, with no clear D. V was cut by 2 bases and J by 0 bases, with 15 bases left in between. This CDR3 contains 18 residues. Germline lookup yields CDR1 SGHDT and CDR2 YYEEEE. CDR3 nucleotides: TGTGCCAGCAGCTTCTTTTCCTTGGGCCGCTCTGGGGCCAACGTCCTGACTTTC. It specifies CASSFFSLGRSGANVLTF. The full variable domain, with the rest looked up from reference TRBV5-6 and TRBJ2-6, is DAGVTQSPTHLIKTRGQQVTLRCSPKSGHDTVSWYQQALGQGPQFIFQYYEEEERQRGNFPDRFSGHQFPNYSSELNVNALLLGDSALYLCASSFFSLGRSGANVLTFGAGSRLTVL.

The rearrangement uses TRBV6-2 or TRBV6-3 and TRBJ2-6; D is perhaps TRBD1 (5 bases). V lost 6 bases to trimming and J lost 2 bases, with 11 bases between them. The germline V gene encodes CDR1 MNHEY and CDR2 SVGEGT. There are 15 residues in the CDR3. CDR3 protein: CASSAQGAGANVLTF. CDR3 bases: TGTGCCAGCAGCGCGCAAGGGGCTGGGGCCAACGTCCTGACTTTC.

The chain joins TRBV5-4 to TRBJ1-5; 7 bases map to TRBD1. Germline trimming cut 3 bases from V and 4 bases from J; bases unmatched to any gene: 4. The CDR3 has 14 residues. Germline CDR1 is SGHNT and CDR2 is YYREEE (reference sequence). CDR3 residues: CASSSGQQNQPQHF. CDR3 sequence (DNA): TGTGCCAGCAGCTCGGGACAGCAGAATCAGCCCCAGCATTTT.

The genes are TRBV5-1 and TRBJ2-4; maybe TRBD2 (6 bases). The CDR3 extends over 15 amino acids. Trimming pared 0 bases from V and 6 bases from J, leaving 13 bases between. CDR1 and CDR2 (germline): SGHRS, YFSETQ. The DNA of the CDR3 is TGCGCCAGCAGCTTGGGCGGGGACGGTAGAAACATTCAGTACTTC. This encodes CASSLGGDGRNIQYF.

The chain uses TRBV20-1 and TRBJ1-1; D is unclear. CDR1 is DFQATT, CDR2 SNEGSKA, per germline (reference sequence). CDR3 length: 11 residues. Trimming removed 6 bases from V and 5 bases from J, with 10 bases in between. CDR3 sequence (DNA): TGCAGTGCCCCCATGGCTACTGAAGCTTTCTTT. Its translation: CSAPMATEAFF.

A word on this clone: One junction end disagrees with the germline gene, perhaps due to a read error. The chain recombines TRBV4-1 with TRBJ1-5; 12 bases map to TRBD1. CDR1 is MGHRA and CDR2 is YSYEKL in the germline V gene. The CDR3 is 17 amino acids. The CDR3 DNA sequence: TGCGCCAGCAGCCAAGATCGGGGGACAGGGGGCAACCAGCCCCAGCATTTT. Translated: CASSQDRGTGGNQPQHF.

The chain joins TRBV5-1 to TRBJ2-1, with 14 bases lining up with TRBD2. The CDR3 consists of 16 residues. Germline V gene data show CDR1 as SGHRS and CDR2 as YFSETQ. Trimming took 1 base from V and 7 from J; bases not matched to a gene: 4. CDR3 sequence: CASSLPGTSGGNEQFF. The CDR3 DNA is TGCGCCAGCAGCTTGCCAGGGACTAGCGGGGGTAATGAGCAGTTCTTC.

The chain joins TRBV29-1 to TRBJ2-1, with 9 bases lining up with TRBD2. The germline CDR1 and CDR2 sequences are SQVTM and ANQGSEA. The CDR3 length is 16 residues. V trimming: 6 bases; J trimming: 0 bases; junction bases outside the gene matches: 9. CDR3 in amino acids: CSVKRGVVSSYNEQFF. The CDR3 DNA follows: TGCAGCGTGAAGCGGGGGGTTGTGAGCTCCTACAATGAGCAGTTCTTC.

The chain couples TRBV7-9 to TRBJ1-2, with D possibly being TRBD1 (5 bases). The CDR3 spans 12 residues. CDR1 is SEHNR, CDR2 FQNEAQ, per germline (reference sequence). V was trimmed by 0 bases and J by 7 bases, leaving 6 bases between them. The CDR3 protein is CASSLAGVGYTF. CDR3 in DNA: TGTGCCAGCAGCTTAGCAGGGGTTGGCTACACCTTC.

The rearrangement joins TRBV5-1 to TRBJ2-1; weak D call: TRBD2 (5 bases). V was cut by 8 bases and J by 7 bases, with 22 bases left in between. The germline V gene has CDR1 SGHRS and CDR2 YFSETQ. The CDR3 length is 15 residues. This chain's CDR3 is CASAGSLAVENEQFF. CDR3 DNA sequence: TGCGCCAGTGCGGGCTCCTTGGCGGTTGAGAATGAGCAGTTCTTC.

The chain recombines TRBV5-1 with TRBJ1-3, with 9 positions matching TRBD1. Per the germline V gene, CDR1 is SGHRS and CDR2 is YFSETQ. Trimming cost V 4 bases and J 1 base; bases outside gene matches: 6. The CDR3 spans 16 residues. DNA of the CDR3: TGCGCCAGCAGCCGGACAGGGGTAGGGTCTGGAAACACCATATATTTT. This sequence encodes CASSRTGVGSGNTIYF.

As DNA, the CDR3 is TGTGCCAGCAGTCCAGGGTTCCCAGCGGGTTCACCCCTCCACTTT. The encoded protein is CASSPGFPAGSPLHF. The chain joins TRBV6-5 to TRBJ1-6; maybe TRBD1 (5 bases). The CDR3 sequence is 15 residues long. Germline V CDR1 and CDR2: MNHEY, SVGAGI. V shed 5 bases and J shed 9 bases, with 17 bases lying between them.

The chain couples TRBV18 to TRBJ2-7; TRBD2 is a possible D gene (6 bases). The CDR3 contains 13 residues. The V end was cut by 3 bases, the J end by 6 bases, with 12 bases between. In germline, CDR1 is KGHSH, CDR2 LQKENI. The chain's CDR3 is CASSPTGGSEQYF. The CDR3 DNA sequence: TGTGCCAGCTCACCGACCGGGGGTAGCGAGCAGTACTTC.

The chain recombines TRBV5-6 with TRBJ1-2; weak D call: TRBD1 (5 bases). The CDR3 runs 13 residues. V lost 3 bases to trimming and J lost 1 base, with 7 bases between them. Germline V gene lookup returns CDR1 SGHDT and CDR2 YYEEEE. CDR3 nucleotide sequence: TGTGCCAGCAGCTCGACAGTTAACTATGGCTACACCTTC. Translating gives CASSSTVNYGYTF. Together with reference TRBV5-6 and TRBJ1-2, the CDR3 gives the full variable domain: DAGVTQSPTHLIKTRGQQVTLRCSPKSGHDTVSWYQQALGQGPQFIFQYYEEEERQRGNFPDRFSGHQFPNYSSELNVNALLLGDSALYLCASSSTVNYGYTFGSGTRLTVV.

The chain has TRBV7-9 and TRBJ1-1; D is undetermined. Per germline, CDR1 SEHNR and CDR2 FQNEAQ (reference sequence). With 1 base removed from V and 1 base from J, the gap between germline ends came to 10 bases. The CDR3 runs 15 residues. The CDR3 loop is CASSLGLAGNTEAFF. In nucleotides, the CDR3 is TGTGCCAGCAGCTTAGGTTTGGCGGGGAACACTGAAGCTTTCTTT.

This clone was seen once. The V and J genes are TRBV28 and TRBJ1-4; 8 bases fit TRBD1. J was trimmed by 8 bases and V by 2 bases; bases with no gene match: 7. The CDR3 is 15 residues long. Germline loops: CDR1 MDHEN, CDR2 SYDVKM. The CDR3 nucleotides are TGTGCCAGCAGTTTAACATCGACAGGGGAGGAAAAACTGTTTTTT. Protein: CASSLTSTGEEKLFF.

J is TRBJ2-3 and V is TRBV6-6; 11 positions agree with TRBD2. Germline CDR1 and CDR2: MNHNY and SVGAGI (reference sequence). Trimming removed 10 bases from V and 2 bases from J; junction bases left unmatched: 8. This CDR3 has 15 amino acids. CDR3 loop: CATYRLAGNTDTQYF. The CDR3 nucleotides read TGTGCCACCTACCGACTAGCGGGGAACACAGATACGCAGTATTTT.

The chain links TRBV10-3 to TRBJ2-3, with 7 nucleotides matching TRBD2. The CDR3 totals 12 residues. Germline CDR1 and CDR2: ENHRY and SYGVKD. V gave up 8 bases and J gave up 1 base; unmatched junction bases: 0. In DNA form, the CDR3 reads TGTGCCATCGGACTAGGCACAGATACGCAGTATTTT. This codes for CAIGLGTDTQYF.

CDR3 sequence (DNA): TGTGCCAGCAGCTTAGTCCGGGAGGGAGAGACCCAGTACTTC. This encodes CASSLVREGETQYF. The genes are TRBV7-9 and TRBJ2-5, with TRBD2 matching 8 bases. Germline loops: CDR1 SEHNR, CDR2 FQNEAQ (reference sequence). The CDR3 covers 14 residues. The junction had 2 bases not matched to a gene; V was cut back by 1 base and J by 4 bases.

The J gene is TRBJ1-2, the V gene TRBV27; D ambiguous. This CDR3 has 13 residues. V shed 6 bases and J shed 0 bases, with 8 bases lying between them. The germline gives CDR1 MNHEY, CDR2 SMNVEV (reference sequence). The CDR3 bases are TGTGCCAGCAGAGGTCTAGCTAACTATGGCTACACCTTC. This encodes CASRGLANYGYTF.

This clone was seen only a few times. The gene calls are TRBV30 and TRBJ1-1; no clear D gene. CDR1 is GTSNPN and CDR2 is SVGIG in the germline V gene (reference sequence). Trimming left V 2 bases short and J 7 bases short, with 8 bases between. This CDR3 is 11 amino acids long. CDR3 sequence (DNA): TGTGCCTGGAGTCAGCAGGTTGAAGCTTTCTTT. This sequence encodes CAWSQQVEAFF.

This clone was detected once. The rearrangement uses TRBV5-1 and TRBJ2-2, with 8 bases lining up with TRBD1. CDR3 length: 17 amino acids. CDR1 SGHRS and CDR2 YFSETQ come from the germline V gene. V shed 1 base and J 2 bases; nucleotides not matched to a gene: 7. CDR3 sequence: CASSLTGRGQNTGELFF. The CDR3 DNA is TGCGCCAGCAGCTTGACCGGCAGGGGGCAAAACACCGGGGAGCTGTTTTTT. Complete variable domain (other parts from reference TRBV5-1 and TRBJ2-2): KAGVTQTPRYLIKTRGQQVTLSCSPISGHRSVSWYQQTPGQGLQFLFEYFSETQRNKGNFPGRFSGRQFSNSRSEMNVSTLELGDSALYLCASSLTGRGQNTGELFFGEGSRLTVL.